A selection of T cell receptor beta chains follows, all from one sample in a study of blood T cell repertoires in COVID-19. Libraries were prepared by immunoSEQ multiplex PCR; TCRdb keeps only in-frame clonotypes and omits some of them. This table has tens of thousands of clones, 80% appearing once. Sequenced sample: peripheral blood. The origin of the receptors is a woman in her sixties or seventies with acute or convalescent COVID-19. The CDR3 runs from the conserved cysteine through the conserved F or W. A D gene is named only where the DNA matches it firmly. Rows give clone size only sometimes, using once, few, many, or a class for an expanded clone.

j_gene: TRBJ2-3; abundance: -; d_gene: -; v_gene: TRBV18; CDR3aa: CASSPLGQTNTDTQYF; CDR3nt: TGTGCCAGCTCACCTCTCGGACAGACGAACACAGATACGCAGTATTTT
j_gene: TRBJ1-4; abundance: -; d_gene: TRBD1; v_gene: TRBV6-1; CDR3aa: CASSEWTGGNEKLFF; CDR3nt: TGTGCCAGCAGTGAGTGGACAGGGGGGAATGAAAAACTGTTTTTT
j_gene: TRBJ2-1; abundance: -; d_gene: -; v_gene: TRBV29-1; CDR3aa: CSVVRLGEQFF; CDR3nt: TGCAGCGTTGTAAGACTTGGTGAGCAGTTCTTC
j_gene: TRBJ2-2; abundance: -; d_gene: TRBD1; v_gene: TRBV9; CDR3aa: CASSSRDRMNTGELFF; CDR3nt: TGTGCCAGCAGCTCCCGGGACAGGATGAACACCGGGGAGCTGTTTTTT
j_gene: TRBJ1-4; abundance: -; d_gene: TRBD1; v_gene: TRBV6-6; CDR3aa: CASSYGDRGREKLFF; CDR3nt: TGTGCCAGCAGTTACGGGGACAGGGGACGAGAAAAACTGTTTTTT
j_gene: TRBJ1-1; abundance: once; d_gene: -; v_gene: TRBV6-2/TRBV6-3; CDR3aa: CASSYLLETEAFF; CDR3nt: TGTGCCAGCAGTTACCTCCTGGAGACTGAAGCTTTCTTT
j_gene: TRBJ2-1; abundance: -; d_gene: TRBD2; v_gene: TRBV4-1; CDR3aa: CASSRGLAGGRDEQFF; CDR3nt: TGCGCCAGCAGCCGCGGACTAGCGGGGGGGAGGGATGAGCAGTTCTTC
j_gene: TRBJ2-5; abundance: few; d_gene: -; v_gene: TRBV28; CDR3aa: CASKKQARETQYF; CDR3nt: TGTGCCAGCAAAAAACAGGCGCGGGAGACCCAGTACTTC
j_gene: TRBJ1-2; abundance: -; d_gene: -; v_gene: TRBV9; CDR3aa: CASSLPGGGVYGYTF; CDR3nt: TGTGCCAGCAGCCTCCCGGGGGGGGGAGTCTATGGCTACACCTTC
j_gene: TRBJ1-1; abundance: -; d_gene: TRBD1; v_gene: TRBV7-2; CDR3aa: CASSLKQGGNTEAFF; CDR3nt: TGTGCCAGCAGCTTAAAACAGGGGGGGAACACTGAAGCTTTCTTT
j_gene: TRBJ2-3; abundance: -; d_gene: -; v_gene: TRBV2; CDR3aa: CASRGGGTSTDTQYF; CDR3nt: TGTGCCAGCAGGGGAGGCGGGACTAGCACAGATACGCAGTATTTT
j_gene: TRBJ2-5; abundance: -; d_gene: -; v_gene: TRBV13; CDR3aa: CASSYSIPGETQYF; CDR3nt: TGTGCCAGCAGTTACTCTATCCCCGGGGAGACCCAGTACTTC
j_gene: TRBJ2-1; abundance: -; d_gene: TRBD2; v_gene: TRBV7-2; CDR3aa: CASSLVPLASGELYNEQFF; CDR3nt: TGTGCCAGCAGCTTAGTCCCTTTAGCTAGCGGGGAACTCTACAATGAGCAGTTCTTC
j_gene: TRBJ2-2; abundance: -; d_gene: TRBD2; v_gene: TRBV4-2; CDR3aa: CASSQEAGGNTGELFF; CDR3nt: TGTGCCAGCAGCCAAGAGGCGGGGGGAAACACCGGGGAGCTGTTTTTT
j_gene: TRBJ1-2; abundance: -; d_gene: -; v_gene: TRBV6-2/TRBV6-3; CDR3aa: CASSSHRTLEGREF; CDR3nt: TGTGCCAGCAGTTCCCACAGGACCCTCGAAGGAAGAGAATTC
j_gene: TRBJ1-1; abundance: -; d_gene: -; v_gene: TRBV5-5; CDR3aa: CASSLAGTLLGNTEAFF; CDR3nt: TGTGCCAGCAGCTTGGCCGGGACTTTGCTTGGGAACACTGAAGCTTTCTTT
j_gene: TRBJ1-1; abundance: -; d_gene: -; v_gene: TRBV3-1/TRBV3-2; CDR3aa: CASSLRDYYTEAFF; CDR3nt: TGTGCCAGCAGCCTCAGGGATTATTACACTGAAGCTTTCTTT
j_gene: TRBJ2-3; abundance: -; d_gene: -; v_gene: TRBV7-7; CDR3aa: CASSLGPARVDTQYF; CDR3nt: TGTGCTAGCAGCTTGGGGCCTGCGAGAGTTGATACGCAGTATTTT
j_gene: TRBJ2-7; abundance: -; d_gene: TRBD2; v_gene: TRBV5-5; CDR3aa: CASSLGPASGEQYF; CDR3nt: TGTGCCAGCAGCTTAGGTCCGGCTAGCGGGGAGCAGTACTTC
j_gene: TRBJ2-6; abundance: -; d_gene: TRBD1; v_gene: TRBV19; CDR3aa: CASSIGRGQGTSHSGANVLTF; CDR3nt: TGTGCCAGTAGTATAGGGAGGGGACAGGGGACATCCCACTCTGGGGCCAACGTCCTGACTTTC
j_gene: TRBJ2-1; abundance: -; d_gene: TRBD1; v_gene: TRBV7-3; CDR3aa: CASSWTGPANEQFF; CDR3nt: TGTGCCAGCAGCTGGACAGGGCCGGCCAATGAGCAGTTCTTC
j_gene: TRBJ1-2; abundance: -; d_gene: -; v_gene: TRBV7-9; CDR3aa: CASSLWGGANYGYTF; CDR3nt: TGTGCCAGCAGCTTATGGGGGGGTGCAAACTATGGCTACACCTTC